The 12 T cell receptor beta chains presented below share a single source sample, sequenced in a study of blood T cell repertoires in COVID-19. TCRdb keeps only in-frame clones here, not all; method: immunoSEQ multiplex PCR. The sample shows 100,000 to 150,000 clones, approximately 80% of them seen only once. Source material: peripheral blood. All receptors derive from a man aged 40-49 years with active or convalescent COVID-19.

V and J are TRBV6-4 and TRBJ1-1, with D perhaps matching TRBD1 (6 bases). Germline V gives CDR1 MRHNA, CDR2 SNTAGT. This CDR3 has 14 residues. V was cut by 2 bases and J by 4 bases, with 11 bases left in between. Here the CDR3 reads CASSDRDRPTEAFF. Written as DNA, the CDR3 is TGTGCCAGCAGTGACCGTGACAGGCCCACTGAAGCTTTCTTT.

V gene TRBV2 combines with J gene TRBJ1-5, with 7 bases fitting TRBD1. J gave up 4 bases and V 5 bases, and 17 bases lay outside the gene matches. This CDR3 is built from 18 residues. Germline V gene lookup returns CDR1 SNHLY and CDR2 FYNNEI. The CDR3 nucleotides read TGTGCCAGCAGTCTACTGGGGGACAGCGAAGCAGTAAATCAGCCCCAGCATTTT. Amino acids: CASSLLGDSEAVNQPQHF. The full variable domain, completed using reference TRBV2 and TRBJ1-5, is EPEVTQTPSHQVTQMGQEVILRCVPISNHLYFYWYRQILGQKVEFLVSFYNNEISEKSEIFDDQFSVERPDGSNFTLKIRSTKLEDSAMYFCASSLLGDSEAVNQPQHFGDGTRLSIL.

V is TRBV2 and J is TRBJ1-2; D ambiguous. The CDR3 consists of 13 residues. Germline V gives CDR1 SNHLY, CDR2 FYNNEI. The V end lost 1 base, the J end lost 4 bases, and 7 bases lay between the germline ends. The CDR3: CASSEGAPYGYTF. DNA for the CDR3: TGTGCCAGCAGTGAAGGGGCCCCCTATGGCTACACCTTC.

The chain links TRBV30 to TRBJ2-7; D remains ambiguous. Germline V gene data show CDR1 as GTSNPN and CDR2 as SVGIG (reference sequence). The V end was cut by 1 base, the J end by 12 bases, with 19 bases between. The CDR3 covers 13 residues. The CDR3 sequence: CAWSASRVGVRYF. The CDR3 DNA reads TGTGCCTGGAGTGCGTCCCGCGTCGGTGTTCGGTACTTC.

This chain links TRBV3-1 (or the pseudogene TRBV3-2) with TRBJ2-1; 11 bases are a match to TRBD2. Germline assignment: CDR1 LGHDT and CDR2 YNNKEL (reference sequence). Trimming took 0 bases from V and 6 from J; bases not matched to a gene: 7. The CDR3 spans 17 residues. CDR3 sequence (DNA): TGTGCCAGCAGCCAAGATTATGCTAGCGGGGGGAGCAATGAGCAGTTCTTC. Translating it yields CASSQDYASGGSNEQFF.

The chain is built from TRBV6-6 and TRBJ1-1; unclear D gene. V gave up 2 bases and J gave up 7 bases, with 11 bases separating them. Per the germline V gene, CDR1 is MNHNY and CDR2 is SVGAGI (reference sequence). This CDR3 spans 13 amino acids. DNA of the CDR3: TGTGCCAGCAGTTACCCGGGTCTTTATGAAGCTTTCTTT. Protein sequence: CASSYPGLYEAFF.

This clone has more than one count but fewer than ten. This chain joins TRBV28 and TRBJ2-4; 8 bases are shared with TRBD1. CDR3 length: 14 amino acids. The V and J ends lost 3 bases and 6 bases, in that order; junction bases with no gene match: 4. In germline, CDR1 is MDHEN, CDR2 SYDVKM. CDR3 sequence: CASSLDRVANIQYF. The CDR3, as DNA: TGTGCCAGCAGTTTGGACAGGGTGGCAAACATTCAGTACTTC.

The chain couples TRBV11-2 to TRBJ2-3, with D possibly being TRBD2 (5 bases). Germline CDR1 is SGHAT and CDR2 is FQNNGV. Trimming pared 1 base from V and 0 bases from J, leaving 11 bases between. The CDR3 has 16 residues. CDR3 protein: CASSLVTGRSTDTQYF. The CDR3 bases are TGTGCCAGCAGCTTAGTCACTGGGAGAAGCACAGATACGCAGTATTTT.

In this sample, this clone turned up a few times. The V gene is TRBV5-8, the J gene TRBJ1-5, with TRBD1 as a possible D gene (6 bases). The CDR3 length is 15 residues. V was pared by 0 bases and J by 4 bases, with 11 bases between. CDR1 and CDR2 from the germline V gene are SGHTS and YDEGEE. The CDR3 here is CASSLGPGHNQPQHF. The CDR3 region has the DNA TGTGCCAGCAGCTTGGGGCCGGGACATAATCAGCCCCAGCATTTT.

The chain couples TRBV19 to TRBJ2-7; D may be TRBD1 or TRBD2 (6 bases each). Between the trimmed V and J ends, which lost 5 bases and 1 base, there was a span of 12 bases. There are 14 residues in the CDR3. Per germline, CDR1 LNHDA and CDR2 SQIVND (reference sequence). The CDR3 bases are TGTGCCAGTAGTCTAGGGGGGAGGTCCTACGAGCAGTACTTC. Amino acids: CASSLGGRSYEQYF.

The chain combines TRBV6-6 with TRBJ2-2; 8 bases agree with TRBD2. J was trimmed by 4 bases and V by 0 bases; bases with no gene match: 4. Germline V gives CDR1 MNHNY, CDR2 SVGAGI (reference sequence). This CDR3 spans 16 amino acids. CDR3 sequence (DNA): TGTGCCAGCAGTTACTCAGCGGGAGAGATCACCGGGGAGCTGTTTTTT. This translates into CASSYSAGEITGELFF.

V and J are TRBV6-2 or TRBV6-3 and TRBJ1-2; TRBD1 matches at 9 bases. Germline values: CDR1 MNHEY, CDR2 SVGEGT. The CDR3 is 15 residues long. Trimming cost V 2 bases and J 4 bases; bases outside gene matches: 5. The CDR3 protein is CASSYEGTGPYGYTF. CDR3 coding DNA: TGTGCCAGCAGTTACGAGGGGACAGGGCCCTATGGCTACACCTTC.